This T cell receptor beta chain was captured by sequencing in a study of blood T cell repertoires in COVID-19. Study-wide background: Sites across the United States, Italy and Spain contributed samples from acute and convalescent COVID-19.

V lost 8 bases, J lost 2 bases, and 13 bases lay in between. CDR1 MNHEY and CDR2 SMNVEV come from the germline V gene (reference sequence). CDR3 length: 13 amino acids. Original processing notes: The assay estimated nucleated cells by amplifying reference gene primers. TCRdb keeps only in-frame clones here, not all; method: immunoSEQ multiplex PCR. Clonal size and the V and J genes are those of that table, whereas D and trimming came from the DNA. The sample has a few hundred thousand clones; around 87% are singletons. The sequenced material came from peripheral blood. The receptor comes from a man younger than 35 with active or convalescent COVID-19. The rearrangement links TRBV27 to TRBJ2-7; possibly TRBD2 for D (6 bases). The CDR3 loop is CASGRGPTYEQYF. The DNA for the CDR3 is TGTGCCAGCGGGCGGGGACCCACCTACGAGCAGTACTTC.